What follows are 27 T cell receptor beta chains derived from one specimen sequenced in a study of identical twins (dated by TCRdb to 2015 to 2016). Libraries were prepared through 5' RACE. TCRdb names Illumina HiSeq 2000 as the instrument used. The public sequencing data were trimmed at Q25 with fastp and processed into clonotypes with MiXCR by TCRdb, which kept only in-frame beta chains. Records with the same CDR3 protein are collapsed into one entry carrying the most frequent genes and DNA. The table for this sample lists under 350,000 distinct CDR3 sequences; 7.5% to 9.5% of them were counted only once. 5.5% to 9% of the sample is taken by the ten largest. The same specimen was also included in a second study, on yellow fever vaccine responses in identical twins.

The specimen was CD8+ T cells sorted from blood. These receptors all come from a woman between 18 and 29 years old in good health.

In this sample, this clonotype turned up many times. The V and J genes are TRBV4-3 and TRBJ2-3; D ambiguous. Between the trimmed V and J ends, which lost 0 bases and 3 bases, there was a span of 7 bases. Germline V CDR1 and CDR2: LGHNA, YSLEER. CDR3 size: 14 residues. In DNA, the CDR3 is TGCGCCAGCAGCCAAGACAGAGAAACAGATACGCAGTATTTT. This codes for CASSQDRETDTQYF.

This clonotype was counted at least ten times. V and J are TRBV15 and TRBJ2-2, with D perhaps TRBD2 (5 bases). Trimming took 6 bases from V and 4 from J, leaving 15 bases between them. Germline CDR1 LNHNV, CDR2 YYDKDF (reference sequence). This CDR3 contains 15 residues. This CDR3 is CATRGRGQFTGELFF. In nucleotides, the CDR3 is TGTGCCACCAGGGGGAGAGGGCAGTTCACCGGGGAGCTGTTTTTT.

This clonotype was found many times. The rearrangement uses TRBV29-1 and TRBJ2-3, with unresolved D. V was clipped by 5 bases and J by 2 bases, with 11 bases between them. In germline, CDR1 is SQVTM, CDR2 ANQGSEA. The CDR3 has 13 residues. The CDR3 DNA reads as TGCAGCGTTTTGACGGCGTACACAGATACGCAGTATTTT. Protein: CSVLTAYTDTQYF.

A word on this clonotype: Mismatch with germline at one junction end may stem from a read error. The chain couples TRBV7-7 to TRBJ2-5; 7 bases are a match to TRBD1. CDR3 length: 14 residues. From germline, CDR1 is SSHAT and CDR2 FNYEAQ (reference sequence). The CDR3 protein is CASSSTGMMETQYF. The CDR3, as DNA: TGTGCTAGCAGCTCGACAGGGATGATGGAGACCCAGTACTTC.

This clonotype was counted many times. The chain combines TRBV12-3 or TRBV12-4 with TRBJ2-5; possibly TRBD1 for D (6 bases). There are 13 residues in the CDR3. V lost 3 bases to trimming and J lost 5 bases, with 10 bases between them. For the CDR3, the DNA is TGTGCCAGCAGTTTCGTAGACAGGGAGACCCAGTACTTC. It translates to CASSFVDRETQYF.

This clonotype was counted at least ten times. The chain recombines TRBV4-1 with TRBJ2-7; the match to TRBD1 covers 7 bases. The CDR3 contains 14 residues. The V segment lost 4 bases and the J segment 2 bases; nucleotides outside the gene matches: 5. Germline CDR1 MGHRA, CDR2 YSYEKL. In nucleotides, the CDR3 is TGCGCCAGCAGCCCAGGGGACAGCCCCTACGAGCAGTACTTC. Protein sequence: CASSPGDSPYEQYF.

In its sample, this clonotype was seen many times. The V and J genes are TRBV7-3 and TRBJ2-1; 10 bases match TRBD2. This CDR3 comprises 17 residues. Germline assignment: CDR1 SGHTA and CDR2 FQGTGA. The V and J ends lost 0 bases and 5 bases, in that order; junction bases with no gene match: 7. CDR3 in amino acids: CASSLTALAGADNEQFF. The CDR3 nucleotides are TGTGCCAGCAGCTTAACGGCCCTAGCGGGGGCCGACAATGAGCAGTTCTTC.

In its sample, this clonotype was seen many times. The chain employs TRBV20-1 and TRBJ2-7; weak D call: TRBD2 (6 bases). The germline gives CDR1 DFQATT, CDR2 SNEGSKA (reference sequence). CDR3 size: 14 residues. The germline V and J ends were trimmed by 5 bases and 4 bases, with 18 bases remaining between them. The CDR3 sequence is CSALAGLINYEQYF. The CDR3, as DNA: TGCAGTGCTCTTGCCGGACTAATCAATTACGAGCAGTACTTC.

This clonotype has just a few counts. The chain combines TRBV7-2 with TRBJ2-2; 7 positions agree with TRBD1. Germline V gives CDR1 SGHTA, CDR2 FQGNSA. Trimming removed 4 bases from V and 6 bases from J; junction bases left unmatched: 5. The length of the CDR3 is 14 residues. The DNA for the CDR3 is TGTGCCAGCAGCTCAAGGGGGCTTTCCGGGGAGCTGTTTTTT. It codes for CASSSRGLSGELFF.

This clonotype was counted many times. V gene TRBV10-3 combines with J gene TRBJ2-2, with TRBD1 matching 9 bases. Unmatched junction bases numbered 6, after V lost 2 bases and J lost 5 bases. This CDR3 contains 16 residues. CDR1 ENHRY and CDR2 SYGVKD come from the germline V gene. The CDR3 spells CAISEPGTGRTGELFF. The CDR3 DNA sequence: TGTGCCATCAGTGAGCCCGGGACAGGGAGGACCGGGGAGCTGTTTTTT.

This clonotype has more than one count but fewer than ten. The CDR3 region has the DNA TGTGCCAGCAGCTTAGGTGGAATCCTCCCCGCCCGGAATTCACCCCTCCACTTT. It yields the protein CASSLGGILPARNSPLHF. The chain joins TRBV11-1 to TRBJ1-6; no clear D gene. The CDR3 consists of 18 residues. V lost 1 base and J 7 bases, leaving 20 bases between the germline ends. Germline CDR1 reads SGHAT; CDR2 reads FQDESV (reference sequence).

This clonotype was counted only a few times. The CDR3 nucleotides read TGTGCCAGCAGTTTACTAGCCGAGGGGGATACGCAGTATTTT. Its translation: CASSLLAEGDTQYF. V and J are TRBV27 and TRBJ2-3, with D perhaps assigned TRBD1 or TRBD2 (5 bases each). V shed 2 bases and J shed 6 bases, with 12 bases lying between them. The CDR3 loop spans 14 amino acids. Looked up from germline, CDR1 is MNHEY and CDR2 is SMNVEV (reference sequence).

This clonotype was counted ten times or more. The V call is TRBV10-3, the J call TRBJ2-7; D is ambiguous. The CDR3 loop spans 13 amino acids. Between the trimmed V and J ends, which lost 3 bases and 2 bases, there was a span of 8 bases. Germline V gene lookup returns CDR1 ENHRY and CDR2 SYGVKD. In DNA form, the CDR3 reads TGTGCCATCAGTGATGAGAGCCCCTACGAGCAGTACTTC. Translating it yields CAISDESPYEQYF.

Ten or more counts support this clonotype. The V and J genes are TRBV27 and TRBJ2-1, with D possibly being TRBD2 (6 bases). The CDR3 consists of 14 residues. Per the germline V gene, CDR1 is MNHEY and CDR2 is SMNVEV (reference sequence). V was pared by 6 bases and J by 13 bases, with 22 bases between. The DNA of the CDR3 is TGTGCCAGCAGCTTTTTTGGGGGGATGAGCGACCAGTTCTTC. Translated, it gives CASSFFGGMSDQFF.

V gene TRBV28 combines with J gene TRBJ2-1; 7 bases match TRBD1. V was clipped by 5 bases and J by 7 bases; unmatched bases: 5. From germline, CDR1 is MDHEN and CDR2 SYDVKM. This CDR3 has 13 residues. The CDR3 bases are TGTGCCAGCAGTCCACAGGGGATAAATGAGCAGTTCTTC. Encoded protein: CASSPQGINEQFF.

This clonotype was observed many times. The CDR3 region is CASSPDYGDGYTF. The CDR3 nucleotides read TGTGCCAGCTCACCGGACTATGGGGATGGCTACACCTTC. The chain combines TRBV18 with TRBJ1-2; D is unclear. Germline CDR1 and CDR2: KGHSH and LQKENI. The CDR3 totals 13 residues. Between the trimmed V and J ends, which lost 3 bases and 6 bases, there was a span of 11 bases.

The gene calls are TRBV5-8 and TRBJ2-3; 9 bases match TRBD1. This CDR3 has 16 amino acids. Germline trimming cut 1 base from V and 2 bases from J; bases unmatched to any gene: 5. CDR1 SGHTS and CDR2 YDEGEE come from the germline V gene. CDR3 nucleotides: TGTGCCAGCAGCTTGTTGGGGACAGGGCCCACAGATACGCAGTATTTT. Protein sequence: CASSLLGTGPTDTQYF.

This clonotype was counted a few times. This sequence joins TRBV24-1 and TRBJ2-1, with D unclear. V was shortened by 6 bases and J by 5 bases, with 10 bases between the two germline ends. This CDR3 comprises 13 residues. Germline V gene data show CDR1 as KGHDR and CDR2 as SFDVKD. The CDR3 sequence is CATSRVGNNEQFF. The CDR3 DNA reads TGTGCCACCAGTAGGGTAGGGAACAATGAGCAGTTCTTC.

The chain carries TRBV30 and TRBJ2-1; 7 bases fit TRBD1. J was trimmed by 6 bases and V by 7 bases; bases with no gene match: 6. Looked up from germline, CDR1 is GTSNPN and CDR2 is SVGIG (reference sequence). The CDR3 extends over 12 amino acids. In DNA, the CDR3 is TGTGCCTCCGAGGGACAGCCCAATGAGCAGTTCTTC. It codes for CASEGQPNEQFF.

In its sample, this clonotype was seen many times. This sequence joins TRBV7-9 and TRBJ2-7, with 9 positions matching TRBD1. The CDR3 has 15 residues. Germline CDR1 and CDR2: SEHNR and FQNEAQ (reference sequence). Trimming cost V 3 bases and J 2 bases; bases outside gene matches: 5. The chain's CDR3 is CASSFGQGPTYEQYF. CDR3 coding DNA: TGTGCCAGCAGCTTCGGACAGGGGCCCACCTACGAGCAGTACTTC. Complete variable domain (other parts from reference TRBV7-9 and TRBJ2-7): DTGVSQNPRHKITKRGQNVTFRCDPISEHNRLYWYRQTLGQGPEFLTYFQNEAQLEKSRLLSDRFSAERPKGSFSTLEIQRTEQGDSAMYLCASSFGQGPTYEQYFGPGTRLTVT.

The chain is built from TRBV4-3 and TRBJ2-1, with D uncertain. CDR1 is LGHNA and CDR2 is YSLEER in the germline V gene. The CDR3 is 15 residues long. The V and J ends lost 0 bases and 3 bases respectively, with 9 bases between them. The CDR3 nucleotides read TGCGCCAGCAGCCAAGAAAACAAGTACTACAATGAGCAGTTCTTC. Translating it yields CASSQENKYYNEQFF.

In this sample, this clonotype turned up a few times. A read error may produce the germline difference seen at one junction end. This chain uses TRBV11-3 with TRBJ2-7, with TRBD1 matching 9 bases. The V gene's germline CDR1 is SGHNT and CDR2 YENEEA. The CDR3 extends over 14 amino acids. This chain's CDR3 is CGSSLGGTGNEQYF. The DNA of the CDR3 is TGTGGCAGCAGCTTAGGAGGGACAGGGAACGAGCAGTACTTC.

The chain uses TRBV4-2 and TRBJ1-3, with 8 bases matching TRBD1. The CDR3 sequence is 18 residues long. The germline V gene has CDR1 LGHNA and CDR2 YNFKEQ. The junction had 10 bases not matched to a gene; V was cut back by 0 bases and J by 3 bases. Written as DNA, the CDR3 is TGTGCCAGCAGCCAAGATCGGACAGGGTACGGGGTTGGAAACACCATATATTTT. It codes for CASSQDRTGYGVGNTIYF.

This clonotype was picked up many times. CDR3 protein: CASSLATDPVAKNIQYF. In DNA, the CDR3 is TGTGCCAGCAGCTTAGCCACCGACCCCGTGGCCAAAAACATTCAGTACTTC. V is TRBV7-8 and J is TRBJ2-4; D call uncertain. This CDR3 is built from 17 residues. The germline V gene has CDR1 SGHVS and CDR2 FQNEAQ. Trimming pared 0 bases from V and 1 base from J, leaving 13 bases between.

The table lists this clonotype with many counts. The CDR3 nucleotides read TGCGCCAGCAGCCAAGATCTCGGGGACCCCTGGGAAAAACTGTTTTTT. It specifies CASSQDLGDPWEKLFF. J is TRBJ1-4 and V is TRBV4-3; D is possibly TRBD1 (5 bases). This CDR3 has 16 amino acids. Germline V gene data show CDR1 as LGHNA and CDR2 as YSLEER. Trimming took 0 bases from V and 8 from J, leaving 16 bases between them.

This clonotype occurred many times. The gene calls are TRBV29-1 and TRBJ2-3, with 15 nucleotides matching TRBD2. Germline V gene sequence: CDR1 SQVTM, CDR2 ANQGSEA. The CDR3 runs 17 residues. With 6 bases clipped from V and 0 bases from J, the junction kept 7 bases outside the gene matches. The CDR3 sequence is CSVMGLAGGSSTDTQYF. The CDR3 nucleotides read TGCAGCGTCATGGGACTAGCGGGGGGCTCTAGCACAGATACGCAGTATTTT.

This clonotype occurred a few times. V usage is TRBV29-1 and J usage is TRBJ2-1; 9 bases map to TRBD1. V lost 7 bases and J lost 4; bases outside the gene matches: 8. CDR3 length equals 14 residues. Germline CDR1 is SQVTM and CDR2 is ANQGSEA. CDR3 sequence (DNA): TGCAGCGAGATAGGGACAGGGAGGTACAATGAGCAGTTCTTC. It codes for CSEIGTGRYNEQFF.